The rows below give T cell receptor beta chains drawn from one sample of a study of beta chain features in type 1 diabetes. Produced via immunoSEQ multiplex PCR; TCRdb's table is partial and in-frame only. The sample contains some 150,000 clones, around 10% of which appear only once. Material: central memory CD4+ T cells from blood. The receptors come from a man between 18 and 29 years old in good health. Both conserved end residues are part of each CDR3. The order of the fields is D gene, V gene, clone size, J gene, CDR3 protein, CDR3 DNA. The D gene is left open where the match is weak. Clone size is shown for a subset of rows, as once, few, many or a class of expanded clone.

d_gene: -; v_gene: TRBV7-2; abundance: -; j_gene: TRBJ1-1; CDR3aa: CASSLQGSIPEAFF; CDR3nt: TGTGCCAGCAGCTTACAAGGCAGCATCCCTGAAGCTTTCTTT
d_gene: -; v_gene: TRBV7-2; abundance: -; j_gene: TRBJ2-1; CDR3aa: CASSSRVSSNEQFF; CDR3nt: TGTGCCAGCAGCTCCCGAGTCTCGTCCAATGAGCAGTTCTTC
d_gene: TRBD1; v_gene: TRBV28; abundance: -; j_gene: TRBJ1-5; CDR3aa: CATLAGQAAWPQHF; CDR3nt: TGTGCCACCCTCGCGGGACAGGCTGCATGGCCCCAGCATTTT
d_gene: -; v_gene: TRBV7-2; abundance: -; j_gene: TRBJ2-7; CDR3aa: CASSLRGLKDEQYF; CDR3nt: TGTGCCAGCAGCTTACGGGGGCTTAAGGACGAGCAGTACTTC
d_gene: -; v_gene: TRBV10-3; abundance: -; j_gene: TRBJ2-7; CDR3aa: CAISEPRRGTSTYEQYF; CDR3nt: TGTGCCATCAGTGAGCCCCGGAGGGGGACATCTACCTACGAGCAGTACTTC
d_gene: -; v_gene: TRBV9; abundance: -; j_gene: TRBJ2-1; CDR3aa: CASSVTFGSLNEQFF; CDR3nt: TGTGCCAGCAGCGTTACTTTCGGGAGCCTCAATGAGCAGTTCTTC
d_gene: -; v_gene: TRBV4-2; abundance: -; j_gene: TRBJ1-2; CDR3aa: CASSQGKLTVCTF; CDR3nt: TGTGCCAGCAGCCAAGGGAAGTTGACAGTGTGCACCTTC
d_gene: TRBD1; v_gene: TRBV6-5; abundance: few; j_gene: TRBJ1-5; CDR3aa: CASSLGQGSQPQHF; CDR3nt: TGTGCCAGCAGCCTCGGACAGGGAAGTCAGCCCCAGCATTTT
d_gene: TRBD1; v_gene: TRBV28; abundance: few; j_gene: TRBJ1-1; CDR3aa: CASSLPGTGGTEAFF; CDR3nt: TGTGCCAGCAGTTTACCTGGGACAGGCGGCACTGAAGCTTTCTTT
d_gene: -; v_gene: TRBV29-1; abundance: -; j_gene: TRBJ2-1; CDR3aa: CSVSLWKSFYNEQFF; CDR3nt: TGCAGCGTATCCCTCTGGAAGAGCTTCTACAATGAGCAGTTCTTC
d_gene: -; v_gene: TRBV28; abundance: -; j_gene: TRBJ2-7; CDR3aa: CATVDSPSYEQYF; CDR3nt: TGTGCCACTGTGGACAGTCCCTCCTACGAGCAGTACTTC
d_gene: TRBD1; v_gene: TRBV5-4; abundance: -; j_gene: TRBJ1-2; CDR3aa: CASSQDERQGRGYTF; CDR3nt: TGTGCCAGCAGCCAAGATGAAAGACAGGGCCGTGGCTACACCTTC
d_gene: TRBD1; v_gene: TRBV28; abundance: -; j_gene: TRBJ1-1; CDR3aa: CASSLEGQGRKEAFF; CDR3nt: TGTGCCAGCAGTTTAGAGGGACAGGGGAGAAAGGAAGCTTTCTTT
d_gene: TRBD1; v_gene: TRBV7-2; abundance: few; j_gene: TRBJ1-2; CDR3aa: CASSLGPGQGLEDGYTF; CDR3nt: TGTGCCAGCAGCTTAGGGCCTGGACAGGGGCTAGAAGATGGCTACACCTTC
d_gene: -; v_gene: TRBV5-1; abundance: -; j_gene: TRBJ2-4; CDR3aa: CASRQTNIQYF; CDR3nt: TGCGCCAGCAGACAGACAAACATTCAGTACTTC
d_gene: -; v_gene: TRBV2; abundance: -; j_gene: TRBJ2-7; CDR3aa: CASSPQSEQYF; CDR3nt: TGTGCCAGCAGTCCACAGAGCGAGCAGTACTTC
d_gene: TRBD2; v_gene: TRBV7-2; abundance: -; j_gene: TRBJ2-5; CDR3aa: CASSLWTSGTPRQYF; CDR3nt: TGTGCCAGCAGCCTCTGGACTAGCGGGACCCCGAGGCAGTACTTC
d_gene: -; v_gene: TRBV7-2; abundance: few; j_gene: TRBJ2-3; CDR3aa: CASSRRRSDTDTQYF; CDR3nt: TGTGCCAGCAGCCGGAGGAGGTCGGACACAGATACGCAGTATTTT
d_gene: TRBD2; v_gene: TRBV5-1; abundance: -; j_gene: TRBJ2-5; CDR3aa: CASSLATGGRQETQYF; CDR3nt: TGCGCCAGCAGCTTGGCGACGGGGGGGCGCCAAGAGACCCAGTACTTC
d_gene: TRBD2; v_gene: TRBV18; abundance: once; j_gene: TRBJ2-7; CDR3aa: CASSPGGQGRSEQYF; CDR3nt: TGTGCCAGCTCACCGGGAGGGCAGGGAAGGAGCGAGCAGTACTTC
d_gene: -; v_gene: TRBV11-2; abundance: few; j_gene: TRBJ2-4; CDR3aa: CASSSDWDIQYF; CDR3nt: TGTGCCAGCAGCTCAGATTGGGACATTCAGTACTTC
d_gene: TRBD1; v_gene: TRBV23-1; abundance: few; j_gene: TRBJ2-7; CDR3aa: CASIDRGLYF; CDR3nt: TGCGCCAGCATAGACAGGGGGCTGTACTTC
d_gene: -; v_gene: TRBV7-2; abundance: few; j_gene: TRBJ1-4; CDR3aa: CASSRPTGRNEKLFF; CDR3nt: TGTGCCAGCAGCCGACCGACAGGACGTAATGAAAAACTGTTTTTT
d_gene: -; v_gene: TRBV28; abundance: few; j_gene: TRBJ1-5; CDR3aa: CASSSGSRNQPQHF; CDR3nt: TGTGCCAGCAGTTCAGGGAGCCGCAATCAGCCCCAGCATTTT
d_gene: -; v_gene: TRBV28; abundance: -; j_gene: TRBJ2-2; CDR3aa: CASMRRDTGELFF; CDR3nt: TGTGCCAGCATGAGGCGGGACACCGGGGAGCTGTTTTTT
d_gene: -; v_gene: TRBV5-1; abundance: -; j_gene: TRBJ1-6; CDR3aa: CASSLAGGRFSPLHF; CDR3nt: TGCGCCAGCAGCTTGGCTGGGGGGCGGTTTTCACCCCTCCACTTT
d_gene: TRBD1; v_gene: TRBV18; abundance: -; j_gene: TRBJ2-3; CDR3aa: CASSLTGGTDTQYF; CDR3nt: TGTGCCAGCTCCCTGACAGGGGGCACGGATACGCAGTATTTT
d_gene: TRBD1; v_gene: TRBV9; abundance: -; j_gene: TRBJ2-7; CDR3aa: CASSVEGQAYEQYF; CDR3nt: TGTGCCAGCAGCGTAGAGGGACAGGCCTACGAGCAGTACTTC
d_gene: -; v_gene: TRBV6-6; abundance: few; j_gene: TRBJ2-1; CDR3aa: CASQRAAYNEQFF; CDR3nt: TGTGCCAGCCAGCGGGCAGCCTACAATGAGCAGTTCTTC
d_gene: -; v_gene: TRBV28; abundance: few; j_gene: TRBJ2-7; CDR3aa: CASSTPGRVYEQYF; CDR3nt: TGTGCCAGCAGTACACCGGGACGAGTCTACGAGCAGTACTTC
d_gene: TRBD2; v_gene: TRBV4-3; abundance: -; j_gene: TRBJ2-3; CDR3aa: CASSRTGLAGGPDTQYF; CDR3nt: TGCGCCAGCAGCCGAACGGGGCTAGCGGGGGGGCCAGATACGCAGTATTTT
d_gene: -; v_gene: TRBV5-1; abundance: few; j_gene: TRBJ1-2; CDR3aa: CASSLESHYGYTF; CDR3nt: TGCGCCAGCAGCTTGGAATCCCACTATGGCTACACCTTC
d_gene: TRBD1; v_gene: TRBV6-6; abundance: few; j_gene: TRBJ1-5; CDR3aa: CASSPPGQGVQPQHF; CDR3nt: TGTGCCAGCAGTCCTCCGGGACAGGGCGTTCAGCCCCAGCATTTT
d_gene: -; v_gene: TRBV18; abundance: -; j_gene: TRBJ1-1; CDR3aa: CASSPAATEAFF; CDR3nt: TGTGCCAGCTCACCAGCAGCCACTGAAGCTTTCTTT
d_gene: -; v_gene: TRBV6-5; abundance: few; j_gene: TRBJ1-1; CDR3aa: CASSSRGRNTEAFF; CDR3nt: TGTGCCAGCAGTTCAAGGGGAAGGAACACTGAAGCTTTCTTT
d_gene: TRBD1; v_gene: TRBV11-2; abundance: -; j_gene: TRBJ1-1; CDR3aa: CASSSQQGSGTEAFF; CDR3nt: TGTGCCAGCAGCTCTCAACAGGGGTCGGGGACTGAAGCTTTCTTT
d_gene: -; v_gene: TRBV11-1; abundance: -; j_gene: TRBJ2-1; CDR3aa: CASSLSGRSNEQFF; CDR3nt: TGTGCCAGCAGCTTATCGGGGCGGAGTAATGAGCAGTTCTTC
d_gene: -; v_gene: TRBV7-9; abundance: once; j_gene: TRBJ1-1; CDR3aa: CASSLDHSFGF; CDR3nt: TGTGCCAGCAGCTTAGATCACAGTTTCGGATTT
d_gene: -; v_gene: TRBV27; abundance: -; j_gene: TRBJ1-4; CDR3aa: CASSLSRTGRNEKLFF; CDR3nt: TGTGCCAGCAGTTTATCCCGCACAGGGCGGAATGAAAAACTGTTTTTT
d_gene: -; v_gene: TRBV30; abundance: -; j_gene: TRBJ2-5; CDR3aa: CAWKLEGGRETQYF; CDR3nt: TGTGCCTGGAAGTTGGAGGGTGGGAGAGAGACCCAGTACTTC
d_gene: -; v_gene: TRBV9; abundance: few; j_gene: TRBJ2-5; CDR3aa: CASSLGTLQETQYF; CDR3nt: TGTGCCAGCAGCCTTGGGACTTTGCAAGAGACCCAGTACTTC
d_gene: -; v_gene: TRBV14; abundance: few; j_gene: TRBJ1-5; CDR3aa: CASSLDGGQPQHF; CDR3nt: TGTGCCAGCAGCCTCGACGGGGGTCAGCCCCAGCATTTT
d_gene: -; v_gene: TRBV27; abundance: -; j_gene: TRBJ1-1; CDR3aa: CASSFPGSEAFF; CDR3nt: TGTGCCAGCAGTTTCCCGGGGTCTGAAGCTTTCTTT
d_gene: -; v_gene: TRBV5-1; abundance: few; j_gene: TRBJ1-1; CDR3aa: CAPARGRKTNTEAFF; CDR3nt: TGCGCCCCTGCCCGGGGGCGGAAAACGAACACTGAAGCTTTCTTT
d_gene: TRBD1; v_gene: TRBV5-4; abundance: few; j_gene: TRBJ1-6; CDR3aa: CASSRGTGTPLHF; CDR3nt: TGTGCCAGCAGCCGCGGGACAGGGACCCCTCTCCACTTT
d_gene: -; v_gene: TRBV5-1; abundance: -; j_gene: TRBJ1-1; CDR3aa: CASSFKQGASEAFF; CDR3nt: TGCGCCAGCAGCTTTAAACAGGGAGCGTCTGAAGCTTTCTTT
d_gene: -; v_gene: TRBV9; abundance: few; j_gene: TRBJ2-2; CDR3aa: CASSVALQANTGELFF; CDR3nt: TGTGCCAGCAGCGTAGCTCTCCAGGCGAACACCGGGGAGCTGTTTTTT
d_gene: -; v_gene: TRBV6-6; abundance: -; j_gene: TRBJ2-5; CDR3aa: CASSYESGIGEETQYF; CDR3nt: TGTGCCAGCAGTTATGAGTCAGGGATTGGTGAAGAGACCCAGTACTTC
d_gene: TRBD1; v_gene: TRBV13; abundance: -; j_gene: TRBJ1-5; CDR3aa: CASSFGTGRNQPQHF; CDR3nt: TGTGCCAGCAGCTTCGGGACAGGGCGCAATCAGCCCCAGCATTTT
d_gene: -; v_gene: TRBV4-3; abundance: -; j_gene: TRBJ1-2; CDR3aa: CASSQDPYNYGYTF; CDR3nt: TGCGCCAGCAGCCAAGATCCGTACAACTATGGCTACACCTTC
d_gene: -; v_gene: TRBV28; abundance: -; j_gene: TRBJ1-2; CDR3aa: CASSLAAGSRGYTF; CDR3nt: TGTGCCAGCAGTTTAGCGGCAGGGAGTCGTGGCTACACCTTC
d_gene: -; v_gene: TRBV7-9; abundance: few; j_gene: TRBJ2-6; CDR3aa: CASSLGVGANVLTF; CDR3nt: TGTGCCAGCAGCTTGGGGGTAGGGGCCAACGTCCTGACTTTC
d_gene: TRBD1; v_gene: TRBV30; abundance: -; j_gene: TRBJ1-2; CDR3aa: CACDRGWLRGYTF; CDR3nt: TGTGCCTGTGACAGGGGTTGGCTACGTGGCTACACCTTC
d_gene: -; v_gene: TRBV4-3; abundance: few; j_gene: TRBJ1-6; CDR3aa: CASSQDMTARDNSPLHF; CDR3nt: TGCGCCAGCAGCCAAGATATGACAGCAAGAGATAATTCACCCCTCCACTTT
d_gene: -; v_gene: TRBV4-3; abundance: -; j_gene: TRBJ1-2; CDR3aa: CASSQEGALRGGYTF; CDR3nt: TGCGCCAGCAGCCAAGAAGGTGCCCTCCGAGGGGGCTACACCTTC
d_gene: -; v_gene: TRBV2; abundance: -; j_gene: TRBJ2-2; CDR3aa: CASMRLMNTGELFF; CDR3nt: TGTGCCAGCATGCGGCTAATGAACACCGGGGAGCTGTTTTTT
d_gene: -; v_gene: TRBV4-2; abundance: -; j_gene: TRBJ2-1; CDR3aa: CASSRDAINEQFF; CDR3nt: TGTGCCAGCAGCCGGGACGCAATCAATGAGCAGTTCTTC